This TCR beta chain was documented in a study of shared clonotypes between healthy human individuals. On the study more broadly: Contributing individuals were a couple of females and three males aged 18 to 49.

Splitting the CD4+ cells yielded a CD45RA+ naive subset and a CD45RA-negative memory subset. Produced via immunoSEQ multiplex PCR; TCRdb's table is partial and in-frame only. Here the sample spans about 1.5 million clones, over 95% being singletons. Sequencing used naive CD4+ T cells sorted from blood. Subset of the sample: CD45RA+ positively selected. The clonotype originates from a young man in good health.

The DNA for the CDR3 is TGTGCCAGCAGGTTGACAGGGGGCGCGGGACAGCCCCAGCATTTT. Its protein product is CASRLTGGAGQPQHF. This chain links TRBV2 with TRBJ1-5, with 10 bases fitting TRBD1. V lost 6 bases, J lost 7 bases, and 9 bases stayed unmatched. CDR1 is SNHLY and CDR2 is FYNNEI in the germline V gene. The CDR3 is 15 residues long.